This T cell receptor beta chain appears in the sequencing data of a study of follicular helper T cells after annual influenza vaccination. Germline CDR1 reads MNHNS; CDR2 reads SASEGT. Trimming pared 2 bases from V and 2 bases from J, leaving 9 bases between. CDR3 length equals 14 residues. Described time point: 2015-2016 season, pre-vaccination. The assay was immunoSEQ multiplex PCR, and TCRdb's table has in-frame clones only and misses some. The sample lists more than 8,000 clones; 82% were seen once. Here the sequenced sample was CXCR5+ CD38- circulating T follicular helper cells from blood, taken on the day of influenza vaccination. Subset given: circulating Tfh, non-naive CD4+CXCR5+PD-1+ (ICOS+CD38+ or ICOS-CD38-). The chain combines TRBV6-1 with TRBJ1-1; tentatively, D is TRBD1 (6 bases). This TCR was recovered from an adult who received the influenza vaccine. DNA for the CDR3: TGTGCCAGCAGTGAAAGGGGGGAAAACACTGAAGCTTTCTTT. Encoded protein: CASSERGENTEAFF.